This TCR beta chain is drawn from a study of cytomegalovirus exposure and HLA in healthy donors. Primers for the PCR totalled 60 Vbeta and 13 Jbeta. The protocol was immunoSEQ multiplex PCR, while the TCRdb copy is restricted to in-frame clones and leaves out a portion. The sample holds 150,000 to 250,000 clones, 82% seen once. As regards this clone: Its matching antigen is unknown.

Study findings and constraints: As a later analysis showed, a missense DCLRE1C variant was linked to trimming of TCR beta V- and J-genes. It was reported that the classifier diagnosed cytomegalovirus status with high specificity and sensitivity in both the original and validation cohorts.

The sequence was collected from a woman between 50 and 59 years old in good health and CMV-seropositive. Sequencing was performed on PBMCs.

CDR3 protein: CASSMDRMNYGYTF. Here the CDR3 DNA reads TGTGCCAGTAGTATGGACAGGATGAACTATGGCTACACCTTC. The J gene is TRBJ1-2, the V gene TRBV19; TRBD1 aligns across 7 bases. There are 14 residues in the CDR3. Germline trimming cut 3 bases from V and 2 bases from J; bases unmatched to any gene: 3. Looked up from germline, CDR1 is LNHDA and CDR2 is SQIVND (reference sequence).